These 14 T cell receptor beta chains share one sample of origin, sequenced in a study of OX40 agonist ivuxolimab in advanced cancers. TCRdb's table, derived via immunoSEQ multiplex PCR, lists solely in-frame clones and lacks some. Here the sample spans 76,000 or so clones, over 75% being singletons. Sequenced here: CD4+ or CD8+ T cells sorted from blood, sampled in a trial of the OX40 agonist ivuxolimab. These receptors originate from an adult with an advanced solid tumor such as melanoma, head and neck, liver or kidney cancer.

The rearrangement uses TRBV11-2 and TRBJ1-2, with D perhaps TRBD1 (6 bases). With 5 bases removed from V and 0 bases from J, the gap between germline ends came to 10 bases. Per germline, CDR1 SGHAT and CDR2 FQNNGV. This CDR3 region has 14 residues. DNA of the CDR3: TGTGCCAGCAGCCTCAGGGGTGCTAACTATGGCTACACCTTC. Translation gives CASSLRGANYGYTF.

The chain carries TRBV7-3 and TRBJ1-1; D gene unclear. Germline V gene sequence: CDR1 SGHTA, CDR2 FQGTGA. Trimming removed 2 bases from V and 1 base from J, with 5 bases in between. There are 13 residues in the CDR3. The CDR3 sequence: CASSLDQNTEAFF. The CDR3 nucleotides read TGTGCCAGCAGCTTAGACCAGAACACTGAAGCTTTCTTT. The full variable domain, with the rest looked up from reference TRBV7-3 and TRBJ1-1, is GAGVSQTPSNKVTEKGKYVELRCDPISGHTALYWYRQSLGQGPEFLIYFQGTGAADDSGLPNDRFFAVRPEGSVSTLKIQRTERGDSAVYLCASSLDQNTEAFFGQGTRLTVV.

This chain uses TRBV2 with TRBJ2-3; no clear D gene. Trimming removed 3 bases at V and 4 bases at J, with 14 bases between. CDR1 and CDR2 from the germline V gene are SNHLY and FYNNEI. There are 15 residues in the CDR3. As DNA, the CDR3 is TGTGCCAGCAGTGATGGTCAACCCCTCGCAGATACGCAGTATTTT. Protein product: CASSDGQPLADTQYF.

The V call is TRBV7-6, the J call TRBJ2-3; tentatively, D is TRBD1 (5 bases). Trimming removed 3 bases from V and 3 bases from J, with 13 bases in between. Germline V gene sequence: CDR1 SGHVS, CDR2 FNYEAQ. The CDR3 covers 15 residues. The CDR3 reads CASSFYQGWTDTQYF. The DNA of the CDR3 is TGTGCCAGCAGCTTTTACCAGGGATGGACAGATACGCAGTATTTT.

This chain connects TRBV7-2 to TRBJ1-5; D perhaps matches TRBD1 (5 bases). The V gene's germline CDR1 is SGHTA and CDR2 FQGNSA. Trimming shortened V by 5 bases and J by 1 base, and 12 bases separated the two germline ends. The CDR3 is 15 residues long. CDR3 nucleotide sequence: TGTGCCAGCAGCCCTATGCGGGGGAGCAATCAGCCCCAGCATTTT. It translates to CASSPMRGSNQPQHF.

In this sample, this clone turned up a few times. The chain has TRBV13 and TRBJ2-5, with TRBD2 matching over 8 bases. The junction had 4 bases not matched to a gene; V was cut back by 0 bases and J by 4 bases. This CDR3 has 15 amino acids. Per germline, CDR1 PRHDT and CDR2 FYEKMQ (reference sequence). CDR3 DNA: TGTGCCAGCAGCTTAGGCCTAGGACTAGCAGAGACCCAGTACTTC. Its protein product is CASSLGLGLAETQYF.

This chain's CDR3 is CASSGTAINEKLFF. DNA of the CDR3: TGTGCCAGCAGTGGGACAGCGATTAATGAAAAACTGTTTTTT. The genes are TRBV6-5 and TRBJ1-4, with 7 bases matching TRBD1. Looked up from germline, CDR1 is MNHEY and CDR2 is SVGAGI. The CDR3 has 14 residues. Trimming removed 5 bases from V and 4 bases from J; junction bases left unmatched: 4.

V and J are TRBV7-3 and TRBJ1-2; TRBD1 might be the D (6 bases). Germline V CDR1 and CDR2: SGHTA, FQGTGA. The CDR3 has 14 residues. Between the trimmed V and J ends, which lost 5 bases and 4 bases, there was a span of 14 bases. CDR3 sequence (DNA): TGTGCCAGCAGCATGGATCCGGGGGCCTATGGCTACACCTTC. Residues: CASSMDPGAYGYTF.

The chain is built from TRBV7-2 and TRBJ2-5; TRBD2 is a possible D gene (5 bases). Germline loops: CDR1 SGHTA, CDR2 FQGNSA. CDR3 length equals 14 residues. V was cut by 1 base and J by 5 bases, with 11 bases left in between. The CDR3 DNA reads TGTGCCAGCAGCTTAGTGGAGGTCCGGGAGACCCAGTACTTC. Amino acids: CASSLVEVRETQYF.

The chain recombines TRBV7-2 with TRBJ1-5; a weak D match, TRBD1 (5 bases). The CDR3 is 14 amino acids. Germline V gives CDR1 SGHTA, CDR2 FQGNSA. V dropped 2 bases and J dropped 5 bases, with 10 bases sitting between them. The CDR3 loop is CASSLLGRDQPQHF. CDR3 DNA: TGTGCCAGCAGCTTATTGGGCAGGGATCAGCCCCAGCATTTT.

The chain couples TRBV2 to TRBJ1-2, with a tentative D call TRBD1 (6 bases). Germline loops: CDR1 SNHLY, CDR2 FYNNEI. The germline V and J ends were trimmed by 6 bases and 7 bases, with 15 bases remaining between them. There are 13 residues in the CDR3. CDR3 bases: TGTGCCAGCAGGCAAGACAGGCAGGGTGGCTACACCTTC. Translation: CASRQDRQGGYTF.

This clone has more than one count but fewer than ten. For the CDR3, the DNA is TGTGCCATCAGTGAGGACCCAACATATAATTCACCCCTCCACTTT. This translates into CAISEDPTYNSPLHF. The chain employs TRBV10-3 and TRBJ1-6; D gene unclear. V dropped 2 bases and J dropped 4 bases, with 9 bases sitting between them. There are 15 residues in the CDR3. From germline, CDR1 is ENHRY and CDR2 SYGVKD.

This chain uses TRBV9 with TRBJ1-2; 11 bases align to TRBD1. Germline V lookup: CDR1 SGDLS, CDR2 YYNGEE. V was pared by 2 bases and J by 7 bases, with 13 bases of the junction left unmatched. The CDR3 length is 17 residues. The CDR3 bases are TGTGCCAGCAGCGTCGACCTCGGACAGGGGGCAAGTAGTGGCTACACCTTC. It specifies CASSVDLGQGASSGYTF.

This clone was seen only a few times. V gene TRBV5-1 combines with J gene TRBJ1-2; 10 bases agree with TRBD1. The CDR3 sequence is 15 residues long. Germline-derived CDR1 and CDR2 are SGHRS and YFSETQ. V dropped 4 bases and J dropped 2; count of bases not matched to a gene: 5. The CDR3 nucleotides are TGCGCCAGCAGCCTTCGACAGGGGGCAAACTATGGCTACACCTTC. Translating gives CASSLRQGANYGYTF.